Below, one T cell receptor beta chain is given with its context. The antigen is undetermined. The CDR3 is 15 amino acids. V lost 4 bases to trimming and J lost 0 bases, with 10 bases between them. The V gene's germline CDR1 is MGHDK and CDR2 SYGVNS. The data were taken from a study of immune evolution from preneoplasia to lung adenocarcinoma. Overall study: HLA loss of heterozygosity: about 7% AIS, under 19% MIA, roughly 30% ADC, none AAH. Study-wide results and caveats: Top clone share appeared to fall from AAH through AIS, MIA, adenocarcinoma. Highest clonality occurred in KRAS-mutant, not EGFR-mutant or double wild-type, nodules.

Repertoires were generated with immunoSEQ multiplex PCR, while TCRdb's copy carries only in-frame clones and drops some. The repertoire holds 7,000 to 9,500 clones, with 79% as singletons. The TCR comes from a person aged 40-50 years with lung adenocarcinoma. The chain carries TRBV25-1 and TRBJ2-1; D ambiguous. The specimen was FFPE invasive lung adenocarcinoma tissue. The CDR3 spells CASSVQASSYNEQFF. CDR3 nucleotides: TGTGCCAGCAGTGTGCAGGCCAGCTCCTACAATGAGCAGTTCTTC. The entire variable domain, with the rest obtained from reference TRBV25-1 and TRBJ2-1, is as follows: EADIYQTPRYLVIGTGKKITLECSQTMGHDKMYWYQQDPGMELHLIHYSYGVNSTEKGDLSSESTVSRIRTEHFPLTLESARPSHTSQYLCASSVQASSYNEQFFGPGTRLTVL.